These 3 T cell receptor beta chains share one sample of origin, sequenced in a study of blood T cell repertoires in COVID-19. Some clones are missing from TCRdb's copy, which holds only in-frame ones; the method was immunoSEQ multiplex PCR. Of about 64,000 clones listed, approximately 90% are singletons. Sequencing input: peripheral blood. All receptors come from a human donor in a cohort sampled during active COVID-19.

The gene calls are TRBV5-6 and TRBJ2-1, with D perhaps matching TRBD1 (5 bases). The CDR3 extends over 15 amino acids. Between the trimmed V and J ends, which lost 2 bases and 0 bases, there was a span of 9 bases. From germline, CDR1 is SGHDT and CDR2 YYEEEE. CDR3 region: CASSLQVSSYNEQFF. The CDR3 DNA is TGTGCCAGCAGCTTACAGGTCAGCTCCTACAATGAGCAGTTCTTC.

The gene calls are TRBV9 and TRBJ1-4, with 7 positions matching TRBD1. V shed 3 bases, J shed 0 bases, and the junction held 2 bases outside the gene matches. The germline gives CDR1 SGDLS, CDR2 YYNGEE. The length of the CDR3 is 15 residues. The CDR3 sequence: CASSDGTATNEKLFF. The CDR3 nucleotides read TGTGCCAGCAGCGACGGGACAGCAACTAATGAAAAACTGTTTTTT.

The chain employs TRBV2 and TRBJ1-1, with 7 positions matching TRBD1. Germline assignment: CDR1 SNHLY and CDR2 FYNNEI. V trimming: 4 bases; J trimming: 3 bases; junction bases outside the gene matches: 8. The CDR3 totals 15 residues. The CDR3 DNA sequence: TGTGCCAGCAGTGCAAGGACAGGAGCCTACACTGAAGCTTTCTTT. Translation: CASSARTGAYTEAFF.